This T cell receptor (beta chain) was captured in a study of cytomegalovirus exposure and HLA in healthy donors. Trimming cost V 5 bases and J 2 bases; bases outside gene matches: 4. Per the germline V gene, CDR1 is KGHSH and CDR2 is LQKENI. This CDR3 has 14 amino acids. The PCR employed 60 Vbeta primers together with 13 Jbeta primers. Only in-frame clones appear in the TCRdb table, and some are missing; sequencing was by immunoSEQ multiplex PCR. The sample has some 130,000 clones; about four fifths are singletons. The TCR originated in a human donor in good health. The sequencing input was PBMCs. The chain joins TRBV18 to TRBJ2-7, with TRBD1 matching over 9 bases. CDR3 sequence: CASSKGQGPYEQYF. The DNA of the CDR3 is TGTGCCAGCTCAAAGGGACAGGGCCCCTACGAGCAGTACTTC.